A selection of T cell receptor beta chains follows, all from one sample in a study of identical twins. One entry per CDR3 protein results from TCRdb running MiXCR on the 5' RACE reads. Among approximately 890,000 distinct CDR3 sequences listed, 10% to 15% were seen once. In addition, the sample was reused for a study of yellow fever vaccine responses in identical twins.

The sequenced sample consisted of PBMCs. These receptors originate from a woman aged 18-35 years in good health. Each CDR3 is given with its conserved first and last residue. The D gene is left open where the match is weak. Clone size is stated in some rows and not others, as once, few, many or a class when expanded.

CDR3aa: CASSLDRDTGELFF
v_gene: TRBV7-9
abundance: many
d_gene: TRBD1
j_gene: TRBJ2-2

CDR3aa: CASSLVSGDTGELFF
v_gene: TRBV7-7
abundance: .
d_gene: TRBD2
j_gene: TRBJ2-2

CDR3aa: CASSVGPAQANTEAFF
v_gene: TRBV5-1
abundance: few
d_gene: .
j_gene: TRBJ1-1

CDR3aa: CASSHGDYNEQFF
v_gene: TRBV19
abundance: .
d_gene: .
j_gene: TRBJ2-1

CDR3aa: CASSPTPTGLSTKETQYF
v_gene: TRBV14
abundance: .
d_gene: .
j_gene: TRBJ2-5

CDR3aa: CASSSDRRIYGYTF
v_gene: TRBV5-5
abundance: .
d_gene: TRBD1
j_gene: TRBJ1-2

CDR3aa: CASSSGAISYNEQFF
v_gene: TRBV28
abundance: .
d_gene: .
j_gene: TRBJ2-1

CDR3aa: CSARDLWGGPQFF
v_gene: TRBV20-1
abundance: .
d_gene: TRBD2
j_gene: TRBJ2-1

CDR3aa: CASKAMDRGVGEQFF
v_gene: TRBV6-1
abundance: .
d_gene: TRBD1
j_gene: TRBJ2-1

CDR3aa: CASSFRGLRGTQYF
v_gene: TRBV28
abundance: many
d_gene: .
j_gene: TRBJ2-3

CDR3aa: CASSSPGLALGTGELFF
v_gene: TRBV5-1
abundance: .
d_gene: .
j_gene: TRBJ2-2

CDR3aa: CASSSAGTPAYEQYF
v_gene: TRBV28
abundance: many
d_gene: .
j_gene: TRBJ2-7

CDR3aa: CATSDSWQETQYF
v_gene: TRBV24-1
abundance: few
d_gene: .
j_gene: TRBJ2-5

CDR3aa: CASSLASDSQDTEAFF
v_gene: TRBV5-1
abundance: few
d_gene: .
j_gene: TRBJ1-1

CDR3aa: CASSLAFGFNTEAFF
v_gene: TRBV5-1
abundance: many
d_gene: .
j_gene: TRBJ1-1

CDR3aa: CAISESLGGGTKNIQYF
v_gene: TRBV10-3
abundance: few
d_gene: .
j_gene: TRBJ2-4

CDR3aa: CASSLVGGTTNEQFF
v_gene: TRBV11-2
abundance: few
d_gene: TRBD2
j_gene: TRBJ2-1